One and the same sample provided the 29 T cell receptor beta chains below, sequenced in a study of CD4 and CD8 cells across lung adenocarcinoma regions. TCRdb analysed the PCR reads with MiXCR anew, one entry per CDR3 protein. The sample contains tens of thousands of distinct CDR3 sequences, around half of which appear only once. Sequencing input: CD8+ T cells from the center of a lung tumor. These receptors were collected from a male donor with lung adenocarcinoma. The CD4 and CD8 labels of this study may be unreliable.

This chain uses TRBV6-5 with TRBJ2-5; the match to TRBD1 covers 10 bases. The J call may be in error: the DNA end matches TRBJ2-7 better. The CDR3 is made up of 15 amino acids. In germline, CDR1 is MNHEY, CDR2 SVGAGI. Written as DNA, the CDR3 is TGTGCCAGCAGTTACCGGGGGACAGGGGACTACGAGCAGTACGTC. This codes for CASSYRGTGDYEQYV.

This clonotype showed up many times. The J gene is TRBJ2-5, the V gene TRBV27; 11 bases map to TRBD2. The last part of the DNA fits TRBJ2-7 better; the J call may be wrong. The CDR3 extends over 15 amino acids. Germline V gene lookup returns CDR1 MNHEY and CDR2 SMNVEV (reference sequence). The CDR3 is CASSLSLAGGSEQYF. The CDR3 bases are TGTGCCAGCAGTTTATCGTTAGCGGGAGGGTCCGAGCAGTACTTC.

This clonotype has a count of ten or more. The rearrangement joins TRBV6-1 to TRBJ1-1; D not resolved. The CDR3 consists of 12 residues. V lost 5 bases, J lost 7 bases, and 11 bases lay in between. Germline V gene lookup returns CDR1 MNHNS and CDR2 SASEGT. CDR3 in DNA: TGTGCCAGCAGTCAAAACGGAGGTGAAGCTTTCTTT. This codes for CASSQNGGEAFF.

The chain carries TRBV4-1 and TRBJ2-5; D remains unclear. The V gene lost 1 base and the J gene lost 0 bases, with 18 bases spanning the gap. Germline V gives CDR1 MGHRA, CDR2 YSYEKL. The CDR3 runs 18 residues. The CDR3 coding sequence is TGCGCCAGCAGCCAAGTTTATCAAAGGACCGCGTACCAAGAGACCCAGTACTTC. Translated: CASSQVYQRTAYQETQYF.

CDR3 DNA sequence: TGTGCCAGCAGTAGGGTAGTTTACGAGCAGTACTTC. Translated, it gives CASSRVVYEQYF. This chain connects TRBV12-3 or TRBV12-4 to TRBJ2-5; D gene uncertain. The last part of the DNA fits TRBJ2-7 better; the J call may be wrong. The CDR3 consists of 12 residues.

This chain links TRBV10-1 with TRBJ1-5, with TRBD1 as a possible D gene (6 bases). There are 14 residues in the CDR3. Trimming removed 3 bases at V and 16 bases at J, with 22 bases between. Per the germline V gene, CDR1 is WNHNN and CDR2 is SYGVQD (reference sequence). CDR3 coding DNA: TGCGCCAGCAGTGAACAGGGCCGCAATCAGCCCCTCCATTTT. Protein product: CASSEQGRNQPLHF.

A remark on this clonotype: A junction end diverges from the germline sequence, so it may reflect a read error. The rearrangement links TRBV10-2 to TRBJ2-4; D is unresolved. The CDR3 is 13 amino acids. Per germline, CDR1 WSHSY and CDR2 SAAADI. CDR3 region: CACRLSGENTQYF. CDR3 coding DNA: TGCGCCTGCAGGCTTTCAGGCGAAAACACTCAGTACTTC.

This chain uses TRBV27 with TRBJ2-5; 9 bases fit TRBD1. The end of the DNA is better explained by TRBJ2-7, so the J call may be wrong. This CDR3 contains 15 residues. In germline, CDR1 is MNHEY, CDR2 SMNVEV (reference sequence). CDR3 coding DNA: TGTGCCACCCGGTCCCCGGGACAGGGTTATTACGAGCAGTACTTC. Translating gives CATRSPGQGYYEQYF.

The gene calls are TRBV6-1 and TRBJ2-3; D gene ambiguous. V was trimmed by 7 bases and J by 12 bases, leaving 23 bases between them. Per germline, CDR1 MNHNS and CDR2 SASEGT. There are 14 residues in the CDR3. The CDR3 DNA reads TGTGCCAGCAAAGAACAGTTTAGCACAGAGACCCAGTATTTT. This codes for CASKEQFSTETQYF.

The chain uses TRBV6-5 and TRBJ2-1, with D perhaps TRBD2 (5 bases). With 2 bases removed from V and 7 bases from J, the gap between germline ends came to 15 bases. Germline V gene sequence: CDR1 MNHEY, CDR2 SVGAGI. This CDR3 has 15 amino acids. Here the CDR3 DNA reads TGTGCCAGCAGTTACACTACGGGAATAGGGAATGAGCAGTTCTTC. Encoded protein: CASSYTTGIGNEQFF.

Details on this clonotype: The junction and the germline gene differ at one end; a read error may be behind it. CDR3 residues: CASSLVAEAFF. In nucleotides, the CDR3 is TGTGCCAGCAGCTTAGTAGCTGAAGCTTTCTTT. This chain connects TRBV12-3 or TRBV12-4 to TRBJ1-1; D is unresolved. The CDR3 sequence is 11 residues long.

A few counts support this clonotype. This rearrangement joins TRBV6-1 to TRBJ2-2; D possibly corresponds to TRBD1 (5 bases). The CDR3 is 14 amino acids. The germline V gene encodes CDR1 MNHNS and CDR2 SASEGT. V lost 6 bases to trimming and J lost 1 base, with 9 bases between them. The CDR3 nucleotides read TGTGCCAGCAGACCTACAGGGAACACCGGGGAGCTGTTTTTT. Translation: CASRPTGNTGELFF.

On this clonotype: Relative to the germline gene, one junction end is altered; a read error may explain this. V gene TRBV10-1 combines with J gene TRBJ2-4; D may correspond to TRBD1 or TRBD2 (5 bases each). Germline loops: CDR1 WNHNN, CDR2 SYGVQD (reference sequence). The CDR3 runs 16 residues. In DNA, the CDR3 is TGCGCCAGCAGCGGCCGGGGCGCGTGGGGCACAAATACTCAGTATTTC. Translated: CASSGRGAWGTNTQYF.

The CDR3 DNA is TGTGCCAGCAGTTTGGGGGAAGATCGGTCCTATAATTCACCCCTCCACTTT. Residues: CASSLGEDRSYNSPLHF. The J gene is TRBJ1-6, the V gene TRBV6-5; D might be TRBD1 (5 bases). Germline CDR1 MNHEY, CDR2 SVGAGI. With 4 bases removed from V and 1 base from J, the gap between germline ends came to 14 bases. This CDR3 has 17 amino acids.

This clonotype was counted only a few times. The J gene is TRBJ2-4, the V gene TRBV27; TRBD1 agrees at 9 bases. This CDR3 is 13 amino acids long. J lost 5 bases, V lost 7 bases, and 3 bases had no gene match. The germline CDR1 and CDR2 sequences are MNHEY and SMNVEV (reference sequence). The CDR3 region is CASNRDRENIQYF. CDR3 nucleotides: TGTGCCAGCAACCGGGACAGGGAAAACATTCAGTACTTC.

In its sample, this clonotype was seen a few times. V and J are TRBV7-2 and TRBJ2-5, with 9 nucleotides matching TRBD2. The CDR3 has 13 amino acids. Germline CDR1 and CDR2: SGHTA and FQGNSA. V gave up 11 bases and J gave up 6 bases; unmatched junction bases: 10. CDR3 nucleotides: TGTGCCGGAGTAGCGGGAGTCGGAAAGACCCAGTACTTC. It specifies CAGVAGVGKTQYF.

This clonotype has a count of ten or more. The genes are TRBV10-1 and TRBJ2-4; 8 positions match TRBD2. TRBJ2-7 explains the end of the DNA better; the J call may be wrong. The CDR3 spans 18 residues. From germline, CDR1 is WNHNN and CDR2 SYGVQD (reference sequence). The CDR3 here is CASTGGGDEYYPTYEQYF. The CDR3 DNA reads TGCGCCAGCACCGGGGGGGGGGACGAATACTATCCAACCTACGAGCAGTACTTC.

By proportion, this clonotype is medium-sized (0.01 to 0.1%). V is TRBV27 and J is TRBJ2-1, with TRBD2 as a possible D gene (6 bases). This CDR3 has 15 residues. V dropped 5 bases and J dropped 2 bases, with 13 bases sitting between them. Looked up from germline, CDR1 is MNHEY and CDR2 is SMNVEV (reference sequence). Written as DNA, the CDR3 is TGTGCCAGCAGTCCCGGGAGAGCCGCCTACAATGAGCAGTTCTTC. This codes for CASSPGRAAYNEQFF.

This clonotype was found many times. Its ends do not fully match the called genes, so a read error is possible. The chain links TRBV6-5 to TRBJ1-2, with 9 bases lining up with TRBD1. This CDR3 comprises 13 residues. Germline assignment: CDR1 MNHEY and CDR2 SVGAGI. The CDR3: CASSPRTGAGLAF. CDR3 coding DNA: TGTGCCAGCAGTCCCCGGACAGGGGCTGGTCTCGCCTTC.

The chain has TRBV3-1 and TRBJ1-2; TRBD1 is a possible D gene (6 bases). V lost 4 bases, J lost 0 bases, and 12 bases lay in between. This CDR3 spans 15 amino acids. Per germline, CDR1 LGHDT and CDR2 YNNKEL (reference sequence). The CDR3 DNA reads as TGTGCCAGCAGCCCCGGGGGCCGCTCTAACTATGGCTACACCTTC. Amino acids: CASSPGGRSNYGYTF.

Notes on this clonotype: Sequence at one end of the junction differs from germline and may be a read error. This chain connects TRBV27 to TRBJ2-3, with D possibly matching TRBD2 (5 bases). This CDR3 comprises 12 residues. CDR1 MNHEY and CDR2 SMNVEV come from the germline V gene (reference sequence). As DNA, the CDR3 is TGTGCCGGCAGCCGCCGTCGGGATACGCAGTATTTC. Protein sequence: CAGSRRRDTQYF.

Regarding this clonotype: Germline is not matched at one junction end, which may reflect a read error. The rearrangement joins TRBV10-1 to TRBJ2-4, with a weak D call TRBD2 (5 bases). This CDR3 is built from 16 residues. Germline loops: CDR1 WNHNN, CDR2 SYGVQD (reference sequence). CDR3 sequence: CASRATALGAKNTQYF. CDR3 DNA: TGCGCCAGCCGTGCGACGGCGCTGGGAGCCAAAAACACGCAGTATTTC.

This clonotype was seen only a few times. The chain employs TRBV6-1 and TRBJ2-4; 7 positions match TRBD1. After removal of 7 bases from V and 4 bases from J, the junction contained 10 bases not matched to a gene. From germline, CDR1 is MNHNS and CDR2 SASEGT. The CDR3 loop spans 15 amino acids. The CDR3 region is CASIEVPGGKNIQYF. The CDR3 DNA sequence: TGTGCCAGCATCGAGGTTCCAGGGGGTAAAAACATTCAGTACTTC.

The chain combines TRBV27 with TRBJ2-1; 10 nucleotides line up with TRBD1. The J call could be wrong; TRBJ2-5 is a better fit for the DNA end. The CDR3 is made up of 16 amino acids. CDR1 is MNHEY, CDR2 SMNVEV, per germline (reference sequence). CDR3: CASSSPGTGDDETQYF. The CDR3 DNA reads TGTGCCAGCAGTTCTCCCGGGACAGGGGATGACGAGACCCAGTACTTC.

This clonotype was picked up many times. The rearrangement links TRBV6-1 to TRBJ2-7, with D possibly matching TRBD1 (5 bases). This CDR3 has 14 residues. The V gene lost 4 bases and the J gene lost 5 bases, with 15 bases spanning the gap. Germline-derived CDR1 and CDR2 are MNHNS and SASEGT. The CDR3 sequence: CASSVTGARDEQYF. In nucleotides, the CDR3 is TGTGCCAGCAGTGTTACTGGGGCTCGGGACGAGCAGTACTTC.

The chain links TRBV27 to TRBJ2-2; the D gene could be TRBD1 or TRBD2 (5 bases each). The J call is in doubt because the DNA end fits TRBJ2-3 better. This CDR3 has 13 amino acids. CDR1 and CDR2 (germline): MNHEY, SMNVEV (reference sequence). CDR3 sequence: CASRGVSTETQYF. The CDR3 DNA reads as TGTGCCAGCAGGGGGGTGAGCACCGAGACGCAGTATTTT.

This clonotype was seen only a few times. The chain has TRBV5-1 and TRBJ2-1, with D hard to call. Trimming cost V 4 bases and J 7 bases, with 15 bases left between them. The germline V gene encodes CDR1 SGHRS and CDR2 YFSETQ. The CDR3 loop spans 14 amino acids. The CDR3 nucleotides read TGCGCCAGCAGCCAAGTCTCCGCGGTAAATGAGCAGTTCTTC. Its translation is CASSQVSAVNEQFF. Combining the CDR3 with reference TRBV5-1 and TRBJ2-1 gives the whole variable domain KAGVTQTPRYLIKTRGQQVTLSCSPISGHRSVSWYQQTPGQGLQFLFEYFSETQRNKGNFPGRFSGRQFSNSRSEMNVSTLELGDSALYLCASSQVSAVNEQFFGPGTRLTVL.

This clonotype was recorded a few times. The chain carries TRBV6-1 and TRBJ2-2, with D possibly being TRBD2 (6 bases). The CDR3 has 20 amino acids. Germline CDR1 and CDR2: MNHNS and SASEGT. The germline V and J ends were trimmed by 6 bases and 1 base, with 27 bases remaining between them. In DNA, the CDR3 is TGTGCCAGCAGACGATCCCCTATGGCGGGGTGGATTAGGAACACCGGGGAGCTGTTTTTT. Its protein is CASRRSPMAGWIRNTGELFF.

This clonotype is deemed medium-sized. CDR3: CASSFWTGVRVNEQFF. The CDR3 DNA reads as TGTGCCAGCAGTTTTTGGACAGGGGTGCGAGTTAATGAGCAGTTCTTC. The chain joins TRBV27 to TRBJ2-1; 9 positions agree with TRBD1. CDR1 and CDR2 (germline): MNHEY, SMNVEV (reference sequence). The CDR3 totals 16 residues. V was clipped by 3 bases and J by 7 bases; unmatched bases: 10.